The present T cell receptor (beta chain) was sequenced within a study of cytomegalovirus exposure and HLA in healthy donors. Study overall: Around 85 million unique TCR sequences came from HLA-typed donors in an early release.

Study-wide results and limits: In an earlier analysis, most TCR beta V segments were productive about 90% or about 30% of the time. Rare sequences made up most TCRs, while some public TCRs were found in many donors. Several of the most significant clusters were apparently associated with common viral pathogens in a later analysis.

The CDR3 is 15 residues long. V trimming: 5 bases; J trimming: 7 bases; junction bases outside the gene matches: 11. Germline V gene sequence: CDR1 SGHTA, CDR2 FQGTGA. To note about this clone: The antigen is not known.

It was with 60 Vbeta and 13 Jbeta primers that the PCR ran. The data were produced by immunoSEQ multiplex PCR, yet TCRdb's version contains in-frame clones alone and is incomplete. Counted here are fewer than 150,000 clones, 65% to 80% occurring once; the ten biggest clones make up roughly 1.7%. The sample consisted of PBMCs. The J gene is TRBJ2-1, the V gene TRBV7-3; 7 bases are a match to TRBD1. This receptor was obtained from a human donor in good health. The CDR3 loop reads CASSPTPQGWNEQFF. The CDR3 DNA is TGTGCCAGCAGCCCGACTCCACAGGGGTGGAATGAGCAGTTCTTC.